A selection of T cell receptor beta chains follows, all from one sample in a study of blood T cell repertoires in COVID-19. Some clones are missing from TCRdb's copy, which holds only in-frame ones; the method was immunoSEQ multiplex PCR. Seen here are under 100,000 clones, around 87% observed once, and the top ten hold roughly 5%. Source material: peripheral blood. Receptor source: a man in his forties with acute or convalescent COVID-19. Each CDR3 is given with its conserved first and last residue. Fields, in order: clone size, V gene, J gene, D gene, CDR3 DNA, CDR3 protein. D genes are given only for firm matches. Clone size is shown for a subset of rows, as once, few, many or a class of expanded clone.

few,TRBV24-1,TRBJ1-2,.,TGTGCCACCAGTGATACACGCGGGACCGGGAGCAGGGGCTACACCTTC,CATSDTRGTGSRGYTF
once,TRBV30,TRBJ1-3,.,TGTGCCTGGAGGCGCAGGGCAGGGGACACCATATATTTT,CAWRRRAGDTIYF
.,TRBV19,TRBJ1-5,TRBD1,TGTGCCAGTAGTATTGACAGGGCAATAAATCAGCCCCAGCATTTT,CASSIDRAINQPQHF
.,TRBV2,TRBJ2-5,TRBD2,TGTGCCAGCAGTGAAGCGTGGGGACTAGCCCAAGAGACCCAGTACTTC,CASSEAWGLAQETQYF
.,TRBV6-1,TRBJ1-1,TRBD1,TGTGCCAGCAGTGAAGCCCCCGGTGGACAGGTGAACACTGAAGCTTTCTTT,CASSEAPGGQVNTEAFF
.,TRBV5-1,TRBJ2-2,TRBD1,TGCGCCAGCAAAATAGGACAGGGTGCCGGGGAGCTGTTTTTT,CASKIGQGAGELFF
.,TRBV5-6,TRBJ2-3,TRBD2,TGTGCCAGCAGCTCGGGCGGGAGAATTAGCACAGATACGCAGTATTTT,CASSSGGRISTDTQYF
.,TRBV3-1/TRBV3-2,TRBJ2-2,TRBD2,TGTGCCAGCAGCCAACCGGGACTAGCGGGAGAAGGGCTGTTTTTT,CASSQPGLAGEGLFF
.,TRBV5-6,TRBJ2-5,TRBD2,TGTGCCAGCAGCCGGGACACCGGGACTAGCGGGAAAAAGACCCAGTACTTC,CASSRDTGTSGKKTQYF
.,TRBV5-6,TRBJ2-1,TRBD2,TGTGCCAGCAGCCCGGACGAGACTAGCGGGAGTCATGAGCAGTTCTTC,CASSPDETSGSHEQFF
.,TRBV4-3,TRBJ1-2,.,TGCGCCAGCAGCCAAGATCGACAGTACTATGGCTACACCTTC,CASSQDRQYYGYTF
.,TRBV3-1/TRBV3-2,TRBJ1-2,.,TGTGCCAGCAGCCGAGGCAAGACTAACTATGGCTACACCTTC,CASSRGKTNYGYTF
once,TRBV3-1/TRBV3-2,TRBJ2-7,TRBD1,TGTGCCAGCAGCGCCCGGTATGGACAGGGTCTTTGGGAGCAGTACTTC,CASSARYGQGLWEQYF
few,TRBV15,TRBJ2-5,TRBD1,TGTGCCACCAGCAGAGATCTAGGCAGGGGGGAGACCCAGTACTTC,CATSRDLGRGETQYF
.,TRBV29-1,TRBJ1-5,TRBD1,TGCAGCGTTAGCCAGGACAGGGGAAGAGGCAATCAGCCCCAGCATTTT,CSVSQDRGRGNQPQHF
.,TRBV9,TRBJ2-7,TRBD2,TGTGCCAGCAGCGCGATCGATGGGGGGGAAAACGAGCAGTACTTC,CASSAIDGGENEQYF
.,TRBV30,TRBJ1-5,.,TGTGCCTGGAGTAGGCAGGGGAGTGAGCCCCAGCATTTT,CAWSRQGSEPQHF
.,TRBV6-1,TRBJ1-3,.,TGTGCCAGCAGTGAAGCTCGACAGAGAAACACCATATATTTT,CASSEARQRNTIYF
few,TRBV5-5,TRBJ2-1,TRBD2,TGTGCCAGCAGCTTGTTAACTAGCGGGGGCGTGGATGAGCAGTTCTTC,CASSLLTSGGVDEQFF
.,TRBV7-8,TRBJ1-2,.,TGTGCCAGCAGCTCCGGCTATGGCTACACCTTC,CASSSGYGYTF
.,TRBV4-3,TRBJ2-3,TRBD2,TGCGCCAGCAGCCAAGATGGGCGGGGGGGGCCTGATACGCAGTATTTT,CASSQDGRGGPDTQYF
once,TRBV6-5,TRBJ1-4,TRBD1,TGTGCCAGCAGTTACGGGACAGGGTTCGAAAAACTGTTTTTT,CASSYGTGFEKLFF
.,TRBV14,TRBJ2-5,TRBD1,TGTGCCAGCAGCCAAGTTGGACAGGGGGCGAGAGAGACCCAGTACTTC,CASSQVGQGARETQYF
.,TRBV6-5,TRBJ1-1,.,TGTGCCAGCAGTTACTCTCTATTGGGCACGAACACTGAAGCTTTCTTT,CASSYSLLGTNTEAFF
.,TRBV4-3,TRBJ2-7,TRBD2,TGCGCCAGCAGCCGAACTAGCGGGGGCACCTACGAGCAGTACTTC,CASSRTSGGTYEQYF
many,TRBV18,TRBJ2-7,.,TGTGCCAGCTCACCGAAGAGGCCCCTCGGCGAGCAGTACTTC,CASSPKRPLGEQYF
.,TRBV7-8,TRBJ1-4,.,TGTGCCAGCAGCCGAATGACGGGTGCAACTAATGAAAAACTGTTTTTT,CASSRMTGATNEKLFF
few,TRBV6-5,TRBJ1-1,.,TGTGCCACAAGCCAAGGAGGGAACACTGAAGCTTTCTTT,CATSQGGNTEAFF
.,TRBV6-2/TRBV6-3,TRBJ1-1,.,TGTGCCAGCAGTTACCCCCTCGGGGTAGAGAGCACTGAAGCTTTCTTT,CASSYPLGVESTEAFF
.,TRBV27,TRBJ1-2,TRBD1,TGTGCCAGCAGTTTGAGGGCAGGGGGTGATGGCTACACCTTC,CASSLRAGGDGYTF
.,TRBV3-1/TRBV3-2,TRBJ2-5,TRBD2,TGTGCCAGCAGCCAACGGGGGGTCCAAGAGACCCAGTACTTC,CASSQRGVQETQYF
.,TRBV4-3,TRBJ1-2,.,TGCGCCAGCAGCCAAGGGACAGCCAGGTATGGCTACACCTTC,CASSQGTARYGYTF